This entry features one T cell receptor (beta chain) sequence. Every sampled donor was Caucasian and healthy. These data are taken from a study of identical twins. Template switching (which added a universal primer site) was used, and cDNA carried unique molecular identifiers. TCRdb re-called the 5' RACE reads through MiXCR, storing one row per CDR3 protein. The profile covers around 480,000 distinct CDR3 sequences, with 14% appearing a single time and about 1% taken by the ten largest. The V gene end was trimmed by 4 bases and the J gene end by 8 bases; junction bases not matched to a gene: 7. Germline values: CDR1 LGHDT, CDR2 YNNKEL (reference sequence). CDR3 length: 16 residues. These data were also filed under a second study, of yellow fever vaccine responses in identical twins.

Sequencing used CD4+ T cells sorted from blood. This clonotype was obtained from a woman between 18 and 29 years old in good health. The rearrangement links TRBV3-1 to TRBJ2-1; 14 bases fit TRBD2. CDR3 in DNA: TGTGCCAGCAGCCGGGAGACTAGCGGGGGGGCCGATGAGCAGTTCTTC. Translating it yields CASSRETSGGADEQFF.